Listed here are 2 T cell receptor beta chains from one sample, sequenced in a study of shared T cell receptors in the human thymus. Produced via immunoSEQ multiplex PCR; TCRdb's table is partial and in-frame only. The data contain approximately 400,000 clones, roughly 94% of them singletons. The specimen sequenced was thymocytes. Receptor source: a human donor.

The rearrangement links TRBV7-9 to TRBJ2-6, with D unresolved. The CDR3 consists of 15 residues. The V gene lost 2 bases and the J gene lost 0 bases, with 5 bases spanning the gap. Germline V gene data show CDR1 as SEHNR and CDR2 as FQNEAQ (reference sequence). The CDR3 sequence is CASSLRLSGANVLTF. In DNA form, the CDR3 reads TGTGCCAGCAGCTTAAGACTCTCTGGGGCCAACGTCCTGACTTTC.

The chain combines TRBV5-4 with TRBJ2-3; D ambiguous. V was trimmed by 6 bases and J by 1 base, leaving 24 bases between them. In germline, CDR1 is SGHNT, CDR2 YYREEE (reference sequence). The CDR3 consists of 18 residues. CDR3 in amino acids: CASNPSDRSQQRTDTQYF. The DNA for the CDR3 is TGTGCCAGCAACCCATCGGACCGATCTCAGCAGCGCACAGATACGCAGTATTTT. Full variable domain (remainder filled in from reference TRBV5-4 and TRBJ2-3): ETGVTQSPTHLIKTRGQQVTLRCSSQSGHNTVSWYQQALGQGPQFIFQYYREEENGRGNFPPRFSGLQFPNYSSELNVNALELDDSALYLCASNPSDRSQQRTDTQYFGPGTRLTVL.